These 18 T cell receptor beta chains originate from one sample sequenced in a study of shared clonotypes between healthy human individuals. The data were produced by immunoSEQ multiplex PCR, yet TCRdb's version contains in-frame clones alone and is incomplete. The profile shows roughly 320,000 clones, about nine tenths of them singletons. The sequenced material came from memory CD8+ T cells sorted from blood. Subset of the sample: CD45RO+ cells pooled with CCR7-negative TemRA cells. These receptors all come from a man younger than 35 in good health.

This sequence joins TRBV7-2 and TRBJ2-1, with 8 bases that match TRBD2. The germline CDR1 and CDR2 sequences are SGHTA and FQGNSA. CDR3 length: 15 residues. With 4 bases clipped from V and 2 bases from J, the junction kept 4 bases outside the gene matches. This CDR3 is CASSSGLATYNEQFF. The CDR3 DNA follows: TGTGCCAGCAGCTCAGGACTAGCAACCTACAATGAGCAGTTCTTC. Looking up the rest from reference TRBV7-2 and TRBJ2-1 gives the full variable domain: GAGVSQSPSNKVTEKGKDVELRCDPISGHTALYWYRQSLGQGLEFLIYFQGNSAPDKSGLPSDRFSAERTGGSVSTLTIQRTQQEDSAVYLCASSSGLATYNEQFFGPGTRLTVL.

The chain employs TRBV6-1 and TRBJ2-1; 7 bases agree with TRBD1. This CDR3 is 14 amino acids long. The V gene's germline CDR1 is MNHNS and CDR2 SASEGT. The V gene end was trimmed by 3 bases and the J gene end by 4 bases; junction bases not matched to a gene: 3. The CDR3 DNA reads as TGTGCCAGCAGTGATGGGGACAGTTACAATGAGCAGTTCTTC. Translated: CASSDGDSYNEQFF.

This clone was seen repeatedly, ten times or more. The chain couples TRBV2 to TRBJ2-7; 8 bases are a match to TRBD2. The germline V gene encodes CDR1 SNHLY and CDR2 FYNNEI. Unmatched junction bases numbered 8, after V lost 1 base and J lost 3 bases. The CDR3 sequence is 16 residues long. CDR3 sequence: CASSEDLAGTDYEQYF. CDR3 coding DNA: TGTGCCAGCAGTGAAGATTTAGCGGGAACGGACTACGAGCAGTACTTC.

The chain joins TRBV4-3 to TRBJ2-3; the D gene is possibly TRBD1 (7 bases). The CDR3 length is 18 residues. V was pared by 1 base and J by 2 bases, with 19 bases between. CDR1 is LGHNA, CDR2 YSLEER, per germline. The CDR3 is CASSQGFLEGADTDTQYF. CDR3 bases: TGCGCCAGCAGCCAAGGTTTCCTGGAGGGGGCCGACACAGATACGCAGTATTTT.

This clone was detected only a few times. The rearrangement uses TRBV5-6 and TRBJ1-4; 11 bases map to TRBD1. The CDR3 is 16 residues long. From germline, CDR1 is SGHDT and CDR2 YYEEEE. V gave up 3 bases and J gave up 1 base; unmatched junction bases: 2. The CDR3 region has the DNA TGTGCCAGCAGCTGGGACAGGGGGGGAACTAATGAAAAACTGTTTTTT. Its translation is CASSWDRGGTNEKLFF.

This chain uses TRBV7-9 with TRBJ1-1; D is undetermined. There are 15 residues in the CDR3. The V end lost 7 bases, the J end lost 2 bases, and 17 bases lay between the germline ends. Germline V CDR1 and CDR2: SEHNR, FQNEAQ (reference sequence). In DNA, the CDR3 is TGTGCCAGCAACCCCGTTGCTGCCGGCAACACTGAAGCTTTCTTT. As protein: CASNPVAAGNTEAFF. The variable domain in full, with the rest retrieved from reference TRBV7-9 and TRBJ1-1, is DTGVSQNPRHKITKRGQNVTFRCDPISEHNRLYWYRQTLGQGPEFLTYFQNEAQLEKSRLLSDRFSAERPKGSFSTLEIQRTEQGDSAMYLCASNPVAAGNTEAFFGQGTRLTVV.

The chain is built from TRBV11-2 and TRBJ2-3; 7 nucleotides agree with TRBD2. The length of the CDR3 is 15 residues. V lost 5 bases, J lost 3 bases, and 8 bases stayed unmatched. Germline CDR1 and CDR2: SGHAT and FQNNGV. This CDR3 reads CASSLGPGGTDTQYF. Written as DNA, the CDR3 is TGTGCCAGCAGCCTAGGACCCGGGGGGACAGATACGCAGTATTTT.

V is TRBV27 and J is TRBJ2-7; D possibly corresponds to TRBD2 (6 bases). There are 13 residues in the CDR3. Per germline, CDR1 MNHEY and CDR2 SMNVEV (reference sequence). Deletions cut 5 bases from V and 7 bases from J, with 15 bases between. In DNA, the CDR3 is TGTGCCAGCAGTACAGGAGGGGCTAGTGAGCAGTACTTC. Protein: CASSTGGASEQYF.

V gene TRBV7-8 combines with J gene TRBJ2-3; D not resolved. Trimming stripped 2 bases from V and 9 bases from J, with 15 bases between. Germline CDR1 is SGHVS and CDR2 is FQNEAQ. The CDR3 covers 14 residues. The CDR3 nucleotides read TGTGCCAGCAGCTTATTACTCGTGTTCAGGACGCAGTATTTT. Residues: CASSLLLVFRTQYF.

The chain employs TRBV10-3 and TRBJ2-2, with 9 bases that match TRBD1. The ends lost 4 bases at V and 5 bases at J; junction bases unmatched: 5. The CDR3 consists of 15 residues. In germline, CDR1 is ENHRY, CDR2 SYGVKD. CDR3 amino acids: CAISAGQGGTGELFF. The CDR3 DNA sequence: TGTGCCATCAGTGCGGGACAGGGAGGAACCGGGGAGCTGTTTTTT.

The rearrangement joins TRBV30 to TRBJ1-1; TRBD1 might be the D (5 bases). The V gene's germline CDR1 is GTSNPN and CDR2 SVGIG (reference sequence). The CDR3 totals 12 residues. V was trimmed by 7 bases and J by 3 bases, leaving 12 bases between them. The CDR3 loop reads CALTTAYTEAFF. DNA of the CDR3: TGTGCCTTGACGACAGCCTACACTGAAGCTTTCTTT.

The chain couples TRBV12-5 to TRBJ2-3; no clear D gene. CDR1 is LGHNT, CDR2 FRNRAP, per germline. The CDR3 consists of 13 residues. Trimming took off 2 bases at V and 6 bases at J, with 9 bases between the two ends. CDR3 in DNA: TGTGCTAGTGGTTTGATAGCTTTGGATACGCAGTATTTT. It is translated as CASGLIALDTQYF.

The gene calls are TRBV27 and TRBJ2-3; D is tentatively TRBD1 or TRBD2 (5 bases each). The CDR3 is 17 residues long. Trimming pared 4 bases from V and 2 bases from J, leaving 19 bases between. CDR1 and CDR2 from the germline V gene are MNHEY and SMNVEV (reference sequence). CDR3 in DNA: TGTGCCAGCAGTTCGACCAGGGCAGAGGGATTCACAGATACGCAGTATTTT. Protein sequence: CASSSTRAEGFTDTQYF.

This chain uses TRBV2 with TRBJ1-2; D unresolved. Per germline, CDR1 SNHLY and CDR2 FYNNEI. V was cut by 5 bases and J by 4 bases, with 14 bases left in between. The CDR3 loop spans 14 amino acids. CDR3 nucleotides: TGTGCCAGCAGTTTAACCACAAACCCCTATGGCTACACCTTC. It translates to CASSLTTNPYGYTF.

This clone appeared a few times. The chain has TRBV4-1 and TRBJ2-7; 7 bases fit TRBD2. The CDR3 loop spans 15 amino acids. Per germline, CDR1 MGHRA and CDR2 YSYEKL. V gave up 4 bases and J gave up 6 bases; unmatched junction bases: 12. CDR3 nucleotides: TGCGCCAGCAGCCCGGGGGGACTACCTTTTGGCGAGCAGTACTTC. As protein: CASSPGGLPFGEQYF.

There are a few counts of this clone. The chain is built from TRBV2 and TRBJ2-5; a weak D match, TRBD2 (6 bases). Germline V gene sequence: CDR1 SNHLY, CDR2 FYNNEI. V was clipped by 3 bases and J by 5 bases, with 13 bases between them. CDR3 size: 14 residues. The CDR3 bases are TGTGCCAGCAGTGACTCGGGAGACGGGGAGACCCAGTACTTC. Translation: CASSDSGDGETQYF. The entire variable domain, with the rest obtained from reference TRBV2 and TRBJ2-5, is as follows: EPEVTQTPSHQVTQMGQEVILRCVPISNHLYFYWYRQILGQKVEFLVSFYNNEISEKSEIFDDQFSVERPDGSNFTLKIRSTKLEDSAMYFCASSDSGDGETQYFGPGTRLLVL.

The genes are TRBV27 and TRBJ1-5; 8 bases align to TRBD1. Germline values: CDR1 MNHEY, CDR2 SMNVEV (reference sequence). Losses at the gene ends were 3 bases for V and 2 bases for J; bases not matched to a gene: 3. The length of the CDR3 is 15 residues. The CDR3 is CASSFDRGGNQPQHF. The CDR3 DNA reads TGTGCCAGCAGTTTTGACAGGGGTGGCAATCAGCCCCAGCATTTT.

The V gene is TRBV29-1, the J gene TRBJ2-7; possible D gene TRBD1, 6 bases. CDR1 and CDR2 (germline): SQVTM, ANQGSEA. Trimming cost V 7 bases and J 1 base, with 17 bases left between them. The CDR3 extends over 14 amino acids. The CDR3 nucleotides are TGCAGCGCCCTCGAGGGGGACAAATCCTACGAGCAGTACTTC. Protein product: CSALEGDKSYEQYF.